This is a list of T cell receptor beta chains from one sample in a study of early T cells in non-severe SARS-CoV-2 infection. TCRdb itself ran the 5' RACE reads through MiXCR, one entry per CDR3 protein. The sample yields fewer than 85,000 distinct CDR3 sequences, about 12% seen once. The sample taken for sequencing was whole blood. Receptors were obtained from an adult who was a healthcare worker with PCR-confirmed SARS-CoV-2 infection or an uninfected control (not recorded which). The CDR3 runs from the conserved cysteine through the conserved F or W. D genes are given only for firm matches. Expanded clones get a size class; other rows say once, few or many, or leave the size out.

abundance	d_gene	v_gene	j_gene	CDR3aa	CDR3nt
many	TRBD1	TRBV5-4	TRBJ1-1	CASSSSQGVAEAFF	TGTGCCAGCAGCTCCTCACAGGGGGTGGCTGAAGCTTTCTTT
many	NA	TRBV5-1	TRBJ2-3	CASSLDPQGSGTDTQYF	TGCGCCAGCAGCCTCGATCCCCAGGGTTCGGGCACAGATACGCAGTATTTT
many	TRBD1	TRBV20-1	TRBJ1-5	CSAGQGSNQPQHF	TGCAGTGCTGGACAGGGTAGCAATCAGCCCCAGCATTTT
many	NA	TRBV2	TRBJ2-3	CATGVRGSQYF	TGTGCCACCGGGGTCCGGGGGTCGCAGTATTTT
many	TRBD1	TRBV7-8	TRBJ1-2	CASSPIGAGGGDYGYTF	TGTGCCAGCAGCCCGATTGGAGCAGGGGGCGGCGACTATGGCTACACCTTC
medium-sized	NA	TRBV4-2	TRBJ2-3	CASSLDLGGDGTDTQYF	TGTGCCAGCAGCCTCGATTTGGGCGGGGATGGCACAGATACGCAGTATTTT
many	TRBD2	TRBV5-4	TRBJ2-5	CASSWGTSGQETQYF	TGTGCCAGCAGCTGGGGGACTAGCGGACAAGAGACCCAGTACTTC
many	TRBD2	TRBV6-2/TRBV6-3	TRBJ2-7	CASSSGTSVDPTLF	TGTGCCAGCAGCTCCGGGACTAGCGTAGACCCTACGCTCTTC
many	NA	TRBV7-2	TRBJ2-2	CASSLGDRTQNTGELFF	TGTGCCAGCAGCTTAGGCGATCGGACACAGAACACCGGGGAGCTGTTTTTT
many	TRBD1	TRBV20-1	TRBJ1-2	CSAMGQSIYGYTF	TGCAGTGCTATGGGACAGAGTATCTATGGCTACACCTTC
NA	NA	TRBV11-2	TRBJ1-3	CASSLDWDGNTIYF	TGTGCCAGCAGCTTAGATTGGGACGGAAACACCATATATTTT
NA	NA	TRBV12-3/TRBV12-4	TRBJ2-5	CASSGGGRETQYF	TGTGCCAGCAGTGGAGGGGGGAGAGAGACCCAGTACTTC
many	TRBD2	TRBV9	TRBJ2-7	CASSVGGGGAHEQYF	TGTGCCAGCAGCGTAGGCGGCGGGGGGGCCCACGAGCAGTACTTC
many	NA	TRBV9	TRBJ2-1	CASSLSAESYNEQFF	TGTGCCAGCAGCCTGAGTGCAGAGTCCTACAATGAGCAGTTCTTC
many	TRBD1	TRBV6-5	TRBJ2-1	CASSPGTDYNEQFF	TGTGCCAGCAGTCCCGGGACAGATTACAATGAGCAGTTCTTC
many	NA	TRBV29-1	TRBJ1-6	CSVGDSHITYNSPLHF	TGCAGCGTTGGCGACTCACACATCACCTATAATTCACCCCTCCACTTT
NA	NA	TRBV7-2	TRBJ2-3	CASSLGANPQATDTQYF	TGTGCCAGCAGCTTAGGGGCCAATCCACAGGCTACAGATACGCAGTATTTT
NA	TRBD2	TRBV2	TRBJ2-7	CASRGLAGVYEQYF	TGTGCCAGCAGGGGACTAGCGGGAGTCTACGAGCAGTACTTC
many	NA	TRBV20-1	TRBJ2-1	CSARGYPSYNEQFF	TGCAGTGCTAGGGGGTATCCCTCCTACAATGAGCAGTTCTTC
NA	NA	TRBV7-9	TRBJ1-2	CASSLRTDDGYTF	TGTGCCAGCAGCTTAAGGACCGATGATGGCTACACCTTC
many	TRBD2	TRBV10-1	TRBJ2-1	CASSERLPLAGESYNEQFF	TGCGCCAGCAGTGAAAGGTTGCCCCTAGCGGGAGAGTCCTACAATGAGCAGTTCTTC
many	NA	TRBV28	TRBJ1-2	CATVRYGYTF	TGTGCGACAGTTCGCTATGGCTACACCTTC
many	TRBD1	TRBV6-2/TRBV6-3	TRBJ2-6	CASRTNPRDRSSGANVLTF	TGTGCCAGCAGAACCAACCCAAGGGACAGGAGCTCTGGGGCCAACGTCCTGACTTTC